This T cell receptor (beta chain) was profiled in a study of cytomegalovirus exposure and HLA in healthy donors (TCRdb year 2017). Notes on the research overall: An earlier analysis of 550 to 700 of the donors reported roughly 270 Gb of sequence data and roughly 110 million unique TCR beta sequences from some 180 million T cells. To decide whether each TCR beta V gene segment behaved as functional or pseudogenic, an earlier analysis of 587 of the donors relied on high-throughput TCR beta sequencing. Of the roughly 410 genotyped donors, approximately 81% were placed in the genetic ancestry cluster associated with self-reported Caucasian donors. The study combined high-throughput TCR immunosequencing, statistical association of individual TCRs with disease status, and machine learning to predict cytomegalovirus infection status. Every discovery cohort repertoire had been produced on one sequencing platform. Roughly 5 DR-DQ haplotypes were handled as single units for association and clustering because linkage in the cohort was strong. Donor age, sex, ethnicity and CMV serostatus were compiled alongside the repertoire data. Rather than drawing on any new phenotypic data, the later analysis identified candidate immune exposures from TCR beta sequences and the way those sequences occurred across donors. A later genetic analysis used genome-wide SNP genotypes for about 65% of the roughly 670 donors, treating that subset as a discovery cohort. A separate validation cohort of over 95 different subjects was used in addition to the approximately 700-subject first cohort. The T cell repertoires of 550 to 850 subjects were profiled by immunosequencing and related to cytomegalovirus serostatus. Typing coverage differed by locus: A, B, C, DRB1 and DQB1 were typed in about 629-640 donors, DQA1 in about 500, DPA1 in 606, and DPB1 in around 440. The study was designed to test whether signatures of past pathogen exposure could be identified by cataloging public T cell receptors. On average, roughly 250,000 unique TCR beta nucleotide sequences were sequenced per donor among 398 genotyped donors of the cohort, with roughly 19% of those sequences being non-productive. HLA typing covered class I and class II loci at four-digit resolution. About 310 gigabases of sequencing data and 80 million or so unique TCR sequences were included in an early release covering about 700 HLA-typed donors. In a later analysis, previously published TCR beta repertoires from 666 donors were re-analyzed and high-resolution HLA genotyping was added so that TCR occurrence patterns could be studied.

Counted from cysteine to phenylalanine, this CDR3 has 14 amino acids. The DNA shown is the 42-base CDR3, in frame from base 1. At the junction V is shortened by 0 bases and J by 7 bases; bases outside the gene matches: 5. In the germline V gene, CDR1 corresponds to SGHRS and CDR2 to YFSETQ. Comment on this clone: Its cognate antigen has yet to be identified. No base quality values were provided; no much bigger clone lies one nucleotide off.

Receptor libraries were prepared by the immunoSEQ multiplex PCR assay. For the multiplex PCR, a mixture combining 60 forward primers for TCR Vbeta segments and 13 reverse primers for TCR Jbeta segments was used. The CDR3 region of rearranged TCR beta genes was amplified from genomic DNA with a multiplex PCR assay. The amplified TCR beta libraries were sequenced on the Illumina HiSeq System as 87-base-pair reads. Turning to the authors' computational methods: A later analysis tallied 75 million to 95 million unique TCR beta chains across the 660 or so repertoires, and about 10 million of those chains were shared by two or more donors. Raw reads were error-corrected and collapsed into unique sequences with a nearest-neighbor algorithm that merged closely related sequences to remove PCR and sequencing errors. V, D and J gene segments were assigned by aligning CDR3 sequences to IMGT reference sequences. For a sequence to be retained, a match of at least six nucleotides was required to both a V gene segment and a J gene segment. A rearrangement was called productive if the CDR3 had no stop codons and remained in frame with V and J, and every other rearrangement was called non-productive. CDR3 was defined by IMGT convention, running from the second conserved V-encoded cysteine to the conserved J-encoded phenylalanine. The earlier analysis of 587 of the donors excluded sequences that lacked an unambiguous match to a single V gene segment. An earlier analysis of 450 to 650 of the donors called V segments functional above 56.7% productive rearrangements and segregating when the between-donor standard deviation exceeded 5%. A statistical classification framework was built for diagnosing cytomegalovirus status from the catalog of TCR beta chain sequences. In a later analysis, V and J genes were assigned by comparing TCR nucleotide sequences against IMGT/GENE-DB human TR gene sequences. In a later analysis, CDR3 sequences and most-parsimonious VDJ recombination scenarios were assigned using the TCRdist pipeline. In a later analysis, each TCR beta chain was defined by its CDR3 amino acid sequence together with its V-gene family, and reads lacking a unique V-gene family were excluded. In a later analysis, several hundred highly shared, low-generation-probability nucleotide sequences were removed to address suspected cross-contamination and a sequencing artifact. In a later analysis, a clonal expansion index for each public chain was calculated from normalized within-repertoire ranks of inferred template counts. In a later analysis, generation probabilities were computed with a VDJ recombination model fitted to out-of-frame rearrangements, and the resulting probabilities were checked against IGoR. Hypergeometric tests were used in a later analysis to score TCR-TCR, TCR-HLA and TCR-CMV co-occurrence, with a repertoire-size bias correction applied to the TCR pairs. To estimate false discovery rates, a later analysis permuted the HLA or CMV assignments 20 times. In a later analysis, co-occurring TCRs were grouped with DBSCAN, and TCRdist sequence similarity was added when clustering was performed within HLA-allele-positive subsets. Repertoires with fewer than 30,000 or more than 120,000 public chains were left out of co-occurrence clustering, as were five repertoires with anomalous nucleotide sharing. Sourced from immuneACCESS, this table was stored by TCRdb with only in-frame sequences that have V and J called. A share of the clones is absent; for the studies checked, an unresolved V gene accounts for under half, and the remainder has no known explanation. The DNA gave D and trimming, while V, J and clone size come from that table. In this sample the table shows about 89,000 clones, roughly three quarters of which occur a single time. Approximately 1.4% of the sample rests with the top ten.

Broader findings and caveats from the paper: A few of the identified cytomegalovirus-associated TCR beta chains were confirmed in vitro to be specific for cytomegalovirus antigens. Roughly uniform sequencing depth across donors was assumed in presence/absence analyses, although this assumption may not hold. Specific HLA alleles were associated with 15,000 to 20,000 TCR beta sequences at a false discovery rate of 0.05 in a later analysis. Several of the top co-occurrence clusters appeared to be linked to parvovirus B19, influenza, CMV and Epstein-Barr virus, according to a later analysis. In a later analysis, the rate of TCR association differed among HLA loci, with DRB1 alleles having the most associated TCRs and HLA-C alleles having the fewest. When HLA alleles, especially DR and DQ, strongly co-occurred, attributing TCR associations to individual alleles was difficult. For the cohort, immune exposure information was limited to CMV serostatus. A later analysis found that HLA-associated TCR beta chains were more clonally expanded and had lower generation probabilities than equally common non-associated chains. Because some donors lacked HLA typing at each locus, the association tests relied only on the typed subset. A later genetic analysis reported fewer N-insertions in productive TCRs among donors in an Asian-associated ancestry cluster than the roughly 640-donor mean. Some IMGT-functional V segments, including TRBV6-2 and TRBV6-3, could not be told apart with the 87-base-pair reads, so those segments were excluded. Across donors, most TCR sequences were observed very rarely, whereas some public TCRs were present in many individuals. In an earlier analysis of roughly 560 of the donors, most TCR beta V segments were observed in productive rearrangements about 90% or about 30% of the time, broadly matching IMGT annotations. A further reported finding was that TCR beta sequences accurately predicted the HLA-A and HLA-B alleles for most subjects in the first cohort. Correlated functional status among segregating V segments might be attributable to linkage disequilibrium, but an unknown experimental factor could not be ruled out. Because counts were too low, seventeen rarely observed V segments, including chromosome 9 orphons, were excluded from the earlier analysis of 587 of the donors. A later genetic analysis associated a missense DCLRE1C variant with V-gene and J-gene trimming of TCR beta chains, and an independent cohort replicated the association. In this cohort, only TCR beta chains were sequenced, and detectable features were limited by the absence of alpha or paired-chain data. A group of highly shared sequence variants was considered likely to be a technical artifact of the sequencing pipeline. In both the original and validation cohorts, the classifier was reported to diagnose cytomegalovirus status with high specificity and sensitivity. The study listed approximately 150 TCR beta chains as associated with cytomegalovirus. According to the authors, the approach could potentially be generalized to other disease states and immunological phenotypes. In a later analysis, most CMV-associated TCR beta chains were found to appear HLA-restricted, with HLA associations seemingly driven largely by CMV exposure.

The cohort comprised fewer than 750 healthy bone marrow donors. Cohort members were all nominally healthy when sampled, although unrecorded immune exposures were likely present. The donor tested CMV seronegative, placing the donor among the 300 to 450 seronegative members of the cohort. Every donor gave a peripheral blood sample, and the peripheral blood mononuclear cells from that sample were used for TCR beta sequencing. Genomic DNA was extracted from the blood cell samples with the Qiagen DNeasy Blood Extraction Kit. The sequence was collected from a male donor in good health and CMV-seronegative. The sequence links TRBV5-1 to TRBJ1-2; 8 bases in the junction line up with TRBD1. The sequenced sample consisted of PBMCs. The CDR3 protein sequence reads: CASSLGDRTSGYTF. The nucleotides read TGCGCCAGCAGCTTGGGGGACAGGACCTCTGGCTACACCTTC.